This is a list of T cell receptor beta chains from one sample in a study of blood T cell repertoires in COVID-19. Clones were sequenced by immunoSEQ multiplex PCR, and TCRdb holds only the in-frame ones, with some missing. The sample holds under 200,000 clones, 74% seen once. Sequencing was performed on peripheral blood. These receptors were collected from an elderly woman with acute or convalescent COVID-19. Both conserved end residues are part of each CDR3. The D gene is left open where the match is weak. Clone size is given for some rows only: seen once, a few or many times, or a class if the clone is expanded.

v_gene	abundance	d_gene	j_gene	CDR3aa	CDR3nt
TRBV7-9	-	-	TRBJ1-4	CASSFLPTAGEKLFF	TGTGCCAGCAGCTTCCTTCCTACGGCCGGGGAAAAACTGTTTTTT
TRBV3-1/TRBV3-2	-	TRBD2	TRBJ2-1	CASSQAPPRTSGNNEQFF	TGTGCCAGCAGCCAAGCCCCCCCGCGGACTAGCGGGAACAATGAGCAGTTCTTC
TRBV19	-	-	TRBJ1-2	CASSVTGTYGYTF	TGTGCCAGTAGTGTCACAGGAACCTATGGCTACACCTTC
TRBV28	few	-	TRBJ2-4	CASSNQQGRDIQYF	TGTGCCAGCAGTAACCAACAGGGTCGGGACATTCAGTACTTC
TRBV28	-	TRBD1	TRBJ2-7	CASSRDSSYEQYF	TGTGCCAGCAGTCGGGACAGCTCCTACGAGCAGTACTTC
TRBV5-1	-	-	TRBJ2-5	CASSLSVPLETQYF	TGCGCCAGCAGCTTGTCGGTGCCGTTAGAGACCCAGTACTTC
TRBV27	-	TRBD2	TRBJ2-1	CASSKLAGAYNEQFF	TGTGCCAGCAGTAAACTAGCGGGAGCCTACAATGAGCAGTTCTTC
TRBV30	-	-	TRBJ2-7	CAWSVEFRGEQYF	TGTGCCTGGAGTGTAGAATTTCGCGGGGAGCAGTACTTC
TRBV14	-	TRBD1	TRBJ1-1	CASSQLTGYEAFF	TGTGCCAGCAGCCAATTGACAGGGTATGAAGCTTTCTTT
TRBV7-2	-	-	TRBJ2-7	CASSSLGQDYEQYF	TGTGCCAGCAGCTCCCTGGGGCAGGACTACGAGCAGTACTTC
TRBV18	-	-	TRBJ1-3	CASSPTNPGSGNTIYF	TGTGCCAGCTCACCAACCAACCCCGGGTCTGGAAACACCATATATTTT
TRBV12-3/TRBV12-4	once	-	TRBJ2-1	CASSFSNEQFF	TGTGCCAGCAGTTTCAGCAATGAGCAGTTCTTC
TRBV5-4	once	-	TRBJ2-2	CASRVLGGLSTGELFF	TGTGCCAGCAGGGTGTTGGGGGGGCTCAGCACCGGGGAGCTGTTTTTT
TRBV7-2	-	TRBD2	TRBJ2-3	CASSFQAGDTDTQYF	TGTGCCAGCAGCTTCCAGGCGGGGGACACAGATACGCAGTATTTT
TRBV5-1	-	-	TRBJ2-3	CASRPFTSTDTQYF	TGCGCCAGCAGACCATTCACTAGCACAGATACGCAGTATTTT
TRBV6-1	few	-	TRBJ2-3	CASSEAPGPSTDTQYF	TGTGCCAGCAGTGAAGCTCCAGGGCCTAGCACAGATACGCAGTATTTT
TRBV5-4	-	TRBD1	TRBJ1-6	CASSPGQGGSPLHF	TGTGCCAGCAGCCCTGGACAGGGAGGTTCACCCCTCCACTTT
TRBV28	-	-	TRBJ1-3	CASSFGGYGNTIYF	TGTGCCAGCAGTTTCGGGGGGTACGGAAACACCATATATTTT
TRBV2	-	-	TRBJ1-5	CASSVSGENQPQHF	TGTGCCAGCAGTGTATCGGGGGAAAATCAGCCCCAGCATTTT
TRBV7-9	-	TRBD2	TRBJ2-3	CASSLGRREPSTDTQYF	TGTGCCAGCAGCTTAGGCAGGCGGGAGCCAAGCACAGATACGCAGTATTTT
TRBV7-2	few	TRBD1	TRBJ1-4	CASSLGDRREKLFF	TGTGCCAGCAGCTTAGGGGACAGGAGAGAAAAACTGTTTTTT
TRBV10-3	-	TRBD1	TRBJ1-5	CAISENRLGTGIGSNQPQHF	TGTGCCATCAGTGAGAACCGCCTAGGGACAGGTATCGGGAGCAATCAGCCCCAGCATTTT
TRBV5-4	-	-	TRBJ2-3	CASSEMGGDTQYF	TGTGCCAGCAGCGAGATGGGGGGAGATACGCAGTATTTT
TRBV29-1	-	TRBD2	TRBJ2-2	CSVGGSGNTGELFF	TGCAGCGTTGGCGGGAGTGGGAACACCGGGGAGCTGTTTTTT
TRBV3-1/TRBV3-2	-	-	TRBJ2-5	CASSQEQYQETQYF	TGTGCCAGCAGCCAAGAACAGTACCAAGAGACCCAGTACTTC
TRBV19	few	-	TRBJ1-6	CASSRDLFNSPLHF	TGTGCCAGTAGTAGGGACTTGTTTAATTCACCCCTCCACTTT
TRBV27	once	TRBD1	TRBJ2-7	CASSLGDSSYEQYF	TGTGCCAGCAGTTTAGGGGACAGCTCCTACGAGCAGTACTTC
TRBV28	-	-	TRBJ1-1	CASSSLTGLFVNTEAFF	TGTGCCAGCAGTTCACTTACAGGGCTCTTCGTGAACACTGAAGCTTTCTTT
TRBV5-1	-	-	TRBJ2-1	CASSSRLPGDEQFF	TGCGCCAGCAGCTCCAGACTACCAGGGGATGAGCAGTTCTTC
TRBV4-1	-	-	TRBJ2-7	CASSQDSVLGAREQYF	TGCGCCAGCAGCCAAGATTCGGTCCTGGGGGCGCGGGAGCAGTACTTC
TRBV2	-	TRBD2	TRBJ2-7	CASSGLVYEQYF	TGTGCCAGCAGCGGACTAGTATACGAGCAGTACTTC
TRBV7-9	-	-	TRBJ1-1	CASSRVTGTAFF	TGTGCCAGCAGCAGAGTTACAGGAACAGCTTTCTTT
TRBV7-3	-	-	TRBJ2-5	CASSWGGTETQYF	TGTGCCAGCAGCTGGGGCGGAACAGAGACCCAGTACTTC
TRBV25-1	-	-	TRBJ1-1	CASSAQWNTEAFF	TGTGCCAGCAGTGCGCAGTGGAACACTGAAGCTTTCTTT
TRBV6-5	once	-	TRBJ1-1	CASSLHSMNTEAFF	TGTGCCAGCAGTTTGCACAGCATGAACACTGAAGCTTTCTTT
TRBV5-1	-	TRBD1	TRBJ2-3	CASTSGGQWTDTQYF	TGCGCCAGCACCTCAGGGGGACAATGGACAGATACGCAGTATTTT
TRBV9	few	TRBD2	TRBJ2-3	CASSAPPGGAPFTDTQYF	TGTGCCAGCAGCGCTCCCCCGGGGGGGGCCCCTTTCACAGATACGCAGTATTTT
TRBV6-5	once	-	TRBJ2-3	CASTGAGTDTQYF	TGTGCCAGCACTGGGGCGGGCACAGATACGCAGTATTTT
TRBV29-1	-	TRBD1	TRBJ2-6	CSVAGTGVSGANVLTF	TGCAGCGTGGCCGGGACAGGGGTCTCTGGGGCCAACGTCCTGACTTTC
TRBV7-9	-	TRBD2	TRBJ2-7	CASSPMGGSYEQYF	TGTGCCAGCAGCCCAATGGGGGGGTCCTACGAGCAGTACTTC
TRBV5-1	-	TRBD1	TRBJ1-1	CASSPGTVIYTEAFF	TGCGCCAGCAGCCCAGGGACAGTAATATACACTGAAGCTTTCTTT
TRBV6-5	-	-	TRBJ2-5	CASSRGFDRETQYF	TGTGCCAGCAGTCGGGGGTTTGACCGGGAGACCCAGTACTTC
TRBV6-4	-	TRBD1	TRBJ2-3	CASSDGTGGTDTQYF	TGTGCCAGCAGTGACGGGACAGGGGGCACAGATACGCAGTATTTT
TRBV28	few	TRBD1	TRBJ2-7	CASSLGQGFYEQYF	TGTGCCAGCAGTTTAGGACAGGGTTTTTACGAGCAGTACTTC
TRBV2	-	TRBD2	TRBJ2-3	CASSAGEGADTQYF	TGTGCCAGCAGCGCGGGAGAGGGCGCAGATACGCAGTATTTT
TRBV4-3	-	-	TRBJ2-2	CASSQDWVVDSQNTGELFF	TGCGCCAGCAGCCAAGATTGGGTGGTGGACAGCCAGAACACCGGGGAGCTGTTTTTT